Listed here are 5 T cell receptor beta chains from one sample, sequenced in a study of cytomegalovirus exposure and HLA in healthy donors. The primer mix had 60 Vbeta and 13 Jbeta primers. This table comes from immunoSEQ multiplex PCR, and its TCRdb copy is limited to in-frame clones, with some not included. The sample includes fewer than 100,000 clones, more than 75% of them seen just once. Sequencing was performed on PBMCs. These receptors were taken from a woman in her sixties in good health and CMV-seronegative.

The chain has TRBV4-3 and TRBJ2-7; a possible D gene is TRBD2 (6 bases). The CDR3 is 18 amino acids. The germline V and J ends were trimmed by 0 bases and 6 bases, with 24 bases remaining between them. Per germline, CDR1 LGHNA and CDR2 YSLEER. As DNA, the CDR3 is TGCGCCAGCAGCCAAGATAGGTCTAGCAGGAGGGCCCTCGGCGAGCAGTACTTC. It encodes CASSQDRSSRRALGEQYF.

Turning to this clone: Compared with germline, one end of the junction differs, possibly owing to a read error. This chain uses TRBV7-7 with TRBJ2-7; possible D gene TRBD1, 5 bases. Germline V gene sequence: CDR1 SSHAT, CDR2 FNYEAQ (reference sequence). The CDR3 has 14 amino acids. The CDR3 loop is CATAQGSDPTPPSF. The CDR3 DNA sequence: TGTGCCACCGCCCAGGGAAGCGACCCCACCCCCCCCTCCTTC.

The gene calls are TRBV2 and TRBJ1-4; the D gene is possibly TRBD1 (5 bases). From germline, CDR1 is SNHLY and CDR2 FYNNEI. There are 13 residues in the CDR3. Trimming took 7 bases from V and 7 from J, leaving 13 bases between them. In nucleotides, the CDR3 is TGTGCCAGCACGGTGAGGGGAGGTGAAAAACTGTTTTTT. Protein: CASTVRGGEKLFF.

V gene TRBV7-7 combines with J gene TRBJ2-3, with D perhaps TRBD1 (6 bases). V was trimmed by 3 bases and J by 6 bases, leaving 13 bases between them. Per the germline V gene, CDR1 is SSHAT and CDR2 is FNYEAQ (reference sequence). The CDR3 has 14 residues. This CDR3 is CASSFAAGEDTQYF. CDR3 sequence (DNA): TGTGCCAGCAGCTTCGCGGCAGGGGAGGATACGCAGTATTTT.

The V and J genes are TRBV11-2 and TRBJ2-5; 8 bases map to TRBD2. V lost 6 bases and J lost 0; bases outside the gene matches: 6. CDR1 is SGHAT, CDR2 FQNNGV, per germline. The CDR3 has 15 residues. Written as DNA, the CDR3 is TGTGCCAGCAGAACTAGCGGCCCGTACCAAGAGACCCAGTACTTC. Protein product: CASRTSGPYQETQYF.